This TCR beta chain originates from a study of CD8 T cells in ankylosing spondylitis. Making the TCR beta libraries involved quantitative 5'-RACE with molecular barcodes. TCRdb re-called the 5' RACE reads with MiXCR, one entry per CDR3 protein. The sample includes approximately 520,000 distinct CDR3 sequences, approximately 5.3% of them seen just once. The CDR3 extends over 13 amino acids. Trimming pared 1 base from V and 4 bases from J, leaving 7 bases between. The V gene's germline CDR1 is SGHTA and CDR2 FQGNSA. General study points: Within ankylosing spondylitis blood, a TCR beta motif made up of several highly homologous variants appeared to be characteristic. According to the report, clones linked to the disease were significantly enriched in matched synovial fluid samples taken from ankylosing spondylitis patients.

In this sample, this clonotype turned up many times. The target antigen is unknown. The source of this sequence is a male donor with ankylosing spondylitis. Material for sequencing was blood, either unsorted or a sorted T cell fraction (not recorded which). V usage is TRBV7-2 and J usage is TRBJ1-2; no clear D. The CDR3 reads CASSLGSFYGYTF. Here the CDR3 DNA reads TGTGCCAGCAGCTTAGGTTCCTTCTATGGCTACACCTTC. The full variable domain, completed using reference TRBV7-2 and TRBJ1-2, is GAGVSQSPSNKVTEKGKDVELRCDPISGHTALYWYRQSLGQGLEFLIYFQGNSAPDKSGLPSDRFSAERTGGSVSTLTIQRTQQEDSAVYLCASSLGSFYGYTFGSGTRLTVV.